This TCR beta chain was recovered during a study of beta chain features in type 1 diabetes. The study reverse transcribed the entire isolated RNA, so it sequenced expressed TCRB transcripts. TCRdb's table, derived via immunoSEQ multiplex PCR, lists solely in-frame clones and lacks some. Altogether about 240,000 clones are present, about 26% being singletons, with the ten largest covering 4%. Regarding the study as a whole: Whatever favoring of shorter templates PCR might show would apply equally to patients and controls.

In this sample, this clone turned up a few times. Antigen specificity is unknown. This CDR3 is 15 amino acids long. Germline CDR1 and CDR2: MNHEY and SVGAGI. V lost 4 bases to trimming and J lost 5 bases; unmatched junction nucleotides: 6. The sequence derives from a man aged 25-45 years in good health. The chain has TRBV6-5 and TRBJ2-5, with 11 bases lining up with TRBD2. Sequences were obtained from central memory CD4+ T cells from blood. Written as DNA, the CDR3 is TGTGCCAGCAGTTTAGCGGGAGGGCCCGGGGAGACCCAGTACTTC. Translated: CASSLAGGPGETQYF.